The 17 T cell receptor beta chains below all came from one sample that was sequenced in a study of blood T cell repertoires in COVID-19. Profiled with immunoSEQ multiplex PCR; TCRdb holds only in-frame clones, not every one. The data hold some 99,000 clones, with just under 90% observed a single time. Sequenced input: peripheral blood. The receptors were gathered from a human donor in a cohort sampled during active COVID-19.

In nucleotides, the CDR3 is TGCAGCGTAGCCCGGGACAGCAATTCACCCCTCCACTTT. It specifies CSVARDSNSPLHF. The rearrangement uses TRBV29-1 and TRBJ1-6; 7 bases map to TRBD1. This CDR3 contains 13 residues. V gave up 6 bases and J gave up 7 bases; unmatched junction bases: 6. Germline V gives CDR1 SQVTM, CDR2 ANQGSEA.

This rearrangement joins TRBV18 to TRBJ2-2, with 14 bases fitting TRBD2. This CDR3 is 19 amino acids long. The germline CDR1 and CDR2 sequences are KGHSH and LQKENI. V was pared by 2 bases and J by 0 bases, with 5 bases of the junction left unmatched. The CDR3 DNA reads TGTGCCAGCTCACCATGGAGGACTAGCGGGGGGACGAACACCGGGGAGCTGTTTTTT. Translating it yields CASSPWRTSGGTNTGELFF. The variable domain in full, completed from reference TRBV18 and TRBJ2-2, reads NAGVMQNPRHLVRRRGQEARLRCSPMKGHSHVYWYRQLPEEGLKFMVYLQKENIIDESGMPKERFSAEFPKEGPSILRIQQVVRGDSAAYFCASSPWRTSGGTNTGELFFGEGSRLTVL.

The chain joins TRBV5-1 to TRBJ2-5, with 9 bases matching TRBD1. The germline gives CDR1 SGHRS, CDR2 YFSETQ. With V trimmed by 4 bases and J by 2 bases, 3 bases remained unmatched. The CDR3 loop spans 14 amino acids. The CDR3 DNA is TGCGCCAGCAGCGGGACAGGGTCACAAGAGACCCAGTACTTC. Translating gives CASSGTGSQETQYF.

This chain joins TRBV15 and TRBJ2-5; 10 bases are a match to TRBD2. This CDR3 has 16 amino acids. With V trimmed by 0 bases and J by 4 bases, 5 bases remained unmatched. CDR1 and CDR2 (germline): LNHNV, YYDKDF (reference sequence). The chain's CDR3 is CATSRESGRALETQYF. The CDR3 DNA reads as TGTGCCACCAGCAGAGAAAGCGGGAGGGCCTTAGAGACCCAGTACTTC.

V usage is TRBV5-4 and J usage is TRBJ2-4; TRBD2 matches at 7 bases. Germline CDR1 and CDR2: SGHNT and YYREEE (reference sequence). CDR3 length: 16 residues. Trimming took 2 bases from V and 6 from J; bases not matched to a gene: 11. In nucleotides, the CDR3 is TGTGCCAGCAGCTTCAACCGGGAGGCTGGGGGAAACATTCAGTACTTC. As protein: CASSFNREAGGNIQYF.

J is TRBJ1-2 and V is TRBV27; D perhaps matches TRBD1 (5 bases). The CDR3 runs 15 residues. V was pared by 5 bases and J by 0 bases, with 13 bases between. Germline loops: CDR1 MNHEY, CDR2 SMNVEV (reference sequence). The CDR3 DNA reads TGTGCCAGCAGTAGCCAAGGGGCCACTAACTATGGCTACACCTTC. Protein product: CASSSQGATNYGYTF.

The genes are TRBV24-1 and TRBJ2-7, with 7 bases identical to TRBD2. V was clipped by 2 bases and J by 2 bases; unmatched bases: 8. Germline CDR1 and CDR2: KGHDR and SFDVKD. This CDR3 region has 16 residues. The CDR3 region is CATSDSLAAAPYEQYF. CDR3 DNA sequence: TGTGCCACCAGTGATTCTCTAGCGGCAGCCCCCTACGAGCAGTACTTC.

The chain is built from TRBV5-1 and TRBJ1-3, with D uncertain. Germline V gives CDR1 SGHRS, CDR2 YFSETQ. CDR3 size: 14 residues. The V gene lost 0 bases and the J gene lost 0 bases, with 4 bases spanning the gap. CDR3 coding DNA: TGCGCCAGCAGCTTGGCCAGCTCTGGAAACACCATATATTTT. Protein sequence: CASSLASSGNTIYF.

V and J are TRBV11-3 and TRBJ2-6; TRBD1 is a possible D gene (6 bases). Germline values: CDR1 SGHNT, CDR2 YENEEA. This CDR3 is built from 15 residues. The V end was cut by 1 base, the J end by 2 bases, with 6 bases between. The CDR3 sequence: CASSLAGAGANVLTF. In DNA form, the CDR3 reads TGTGCCAGCAGCTTAGCAGGGGCTGGGGCCAACGTCCTGACTTTC.

The chain joins TRBV5-1 to TRBJ2-7, with a weak D call TRBD2 (5 bases). The CDR3 has 15 amino acids. Germline loops: CDR1 SGHRS, CDR2 YFSETQ. Trimming stripped 0 bases from V and 1 base from J, with 11 bases between. In nucleotides, the CDR3 is TGCGCCAGCAGCTTGGAGGAGGACTCGTCCTACGAGCAGTACTTC. Translation gives CASSLEEDSSYEQYF. Looking up the rest from reference TRBV5-1 and TRBJ2-7 gives the full variable domain: KAGVTQTPRYLIKTRGQQVTLSCSPISGHRSVSWYQQTPGQGLQFLFEYFSETQRNKGNFPGRFSGRQFSNSRSEMNVSTLELGDSALYLCASSLEEDSSYEQYFGPGTRLTVT.

The rearrangement links TRBV27 to TRBJ1-2; TRBD1 is a possible D gene (5 bases). V lost 3 bases to trimming and J lost 1 base, with 18 bases between them. The germline CDR1 and CDR2 sequences are MNHEY and SMNVEV (reference sequence). The CDR3 contains 17 residues. This chain's CDR3 is CASSFGGLDRINYGYTF. CDR3 sequence (DNA): TGTGCCAGCAGTTTTGGGGGACTGGACCGAATTAACTATGGCTACACCTTC.

The chain combines TRBV12-5 with TRBJ1-1, with D perhaps TRBD1 (6 bases). V lost 7 bases and J 8 bases, leaving 17 bases between the germline ends. Per germline, CDR1 LGHNT and CDR2 FRNRAP. The length of the CDR3 is 13 residues. This CDR3 reads CASEISGTNEAFF. CDR3 nucleotide sequence: TGTGCTAGTGAGATCTCCGGGACAAACGAAGCTTTCTTT.

With respect to this clone: Relative to the germline gene, one junction end is altered; a read error may explain this. The gene calls are TRBV7-9 and TRBJ2-7, with TRBD1 matching 8 bases. Per the germline V gene, CDR1 is SEHNR and CDR2 is FQNEAQ (reference sequence). The CDR3 covers 12 residues. CDR3 sequence: CASSFTQDRVNF. The CDR3 region has the DNA TGTGCCAGCAGCTTCACCCAGGACAGGGTAAACTTC.

This chain uses TRBV28 with TRBJ2-7; 11 bases map to TRBD1. Germline lookup yields CDR1 MDHEN and CDR2 SYDVKM. V gave up 4 bases and J gave up 4 bases; unmatched junction bases: 9. This CDR3 has 16 amino acids. The CDR3 loop reads CASSSGTGTGGYEQYF. In nucleotides, the CDR3 is TGTGCCAGCAGTTCAGGGACCGGGACAGGGGGGTACGAGCAGTACTTC.

The chain is built from TRBV5-1 and TRBJ2-3; D call uncertain. Per the germline V gene, CDR1 is SGHRS and CDR2 is YFSETQ. V was shortened by 0 bases and J by 0 bases, with 8 bases between the two germline ends. The CDR3 extends over 15 amino acids. CDR3 sequence (DNA): TGCGCCAGCAGCTTGGCCGAGCGCAGCACAGATACGCAGTATTTT. It codes for CASSLAERSTDTQYF.

The gene calls are TRBV5-1 and TRBJ2-2; 14 bases match TRBD2. The CDR3 consists of 16 residues. Germline CDR1 reads SGHRS; CDR2 reads YFSETQ. With V trimmed by 4 bases and J by 4 bases, 3 bases remained unmatched. The CDR3 here is CASSPGLAGGTGELFF. CDR3 sequence (DNA): TGCGCCAGCAGCCCCGGACTAGCGGGAGGCACCGGGGAGCTGTTTTTT.

The chain is built from TRBV11-2 and TRBJ1-2, with no clear D. The germline V gene encodes CDR1 SGHAT and CDR2 FQNNGV. The CDR3 length is 12 residues. Trimming took off 4 bases at V and 5 bases at J, with 8 bases between the two ends. Here the CDR3 DNA reads TGTGCCAGCAGCTCCCACGGTTATGGCTACACCTTC. Translating it yields CASSSHGYGYTF.